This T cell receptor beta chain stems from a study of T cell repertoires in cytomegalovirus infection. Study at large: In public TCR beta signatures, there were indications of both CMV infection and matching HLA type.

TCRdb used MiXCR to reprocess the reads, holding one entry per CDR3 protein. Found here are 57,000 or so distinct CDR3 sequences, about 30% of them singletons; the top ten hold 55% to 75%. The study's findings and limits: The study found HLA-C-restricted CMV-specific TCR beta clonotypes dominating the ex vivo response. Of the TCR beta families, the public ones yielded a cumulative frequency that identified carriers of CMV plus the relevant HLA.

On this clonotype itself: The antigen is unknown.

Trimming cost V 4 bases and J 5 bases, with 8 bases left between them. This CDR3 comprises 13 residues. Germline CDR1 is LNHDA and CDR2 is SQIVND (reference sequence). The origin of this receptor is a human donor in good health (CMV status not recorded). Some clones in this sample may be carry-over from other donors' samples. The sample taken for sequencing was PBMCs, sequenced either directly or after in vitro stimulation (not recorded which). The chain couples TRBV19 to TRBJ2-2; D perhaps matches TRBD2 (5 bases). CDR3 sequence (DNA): TGTGCCAGTAGTACCCCGGGGACCGGGGAGCTGTTTTTT. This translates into CASSTPGTGELFF.